This entry describes one T cell receptor (beta chain). Its antigen is currently unknown. The CDR3 sequence is 12 residues long. Trimming pared 5 bases from V and 6 bases from J, leaving 11 bases between. Looked up from germline, CDR1 is MNHEY and CDR2 is SVGAGI. Assay used: immunoSEQ multiplex PCR; TCRdb lists only in-frame clones, some missing. The sample shows 140,000 or so clones, over 90% of them seen only once. This entry comes from a study of graft-versus-host responses after intestinal transplantation. The chain uses TRBV6-5 and TRBJ2-7; no clear D gene. The input for sequencing was unstimulated CD4+ T cells sorted from spleen or lymph node cells, taken before intestinal transplant. The TCR sequence derives from a human donor who received an intestinal transplant. This CDR3 reads CASSEVSIEQYF. In nucleotides, the CDR3 is TGTGCCAGCAGTGAAGTTTCGATCGAGCAGTACTTC.